The clone carrying this TCR beta chain was picked up many times. Its antigen is undetermined. The unsorted libraries were made from 2 million PBMCs kept at -80 C. This sample stems from a study of neurological immune-mediated disorders. Study-wide results and caveats: The highest TCR clonal expansion occurred in HTLV-1-associated myelopathy; multiple sclerosis fell below healthy controls. Across subjects, expanded clones had no CDR3 amino acid sequences in common, pointing to private repertoires in all groups.

The CDR3 sequence is 14 residues long. The V end was cut by 0 bases, the J end by 6 bases, with 8 bases between. The V gene's germline CDR1 is SGHTA and CDR2 FQGTGA. The authors made cDNA by 5'RACE with 10-nucleotide random UMIs. TCRdb itself ran the 5' RACE reads through MiXCR, one entry per CDR3 protein. The sample consists of over 11,000 distinct CDR3 sequences, over 9.5% of them appearing once. The genes are TRBV7-3 and TRBJ2-2; weak D call: TRBD2 (5 bases). The sequence derives from a woman in her thirties or forties in good health. Specimen: PBMCs. CDR3 loop: CASSLTLEAGELFF. In nucleotides, the CDR3 is TGTGCCAGCAGCTTAACACTAGAGGCCGGGGAGCTGTTTTTT.